These T cell receptor beta chains were read from a single sample in a study of early stage breast cancer tumors. Assay used: immunoSEQ multiplex PCR; TCRdb lists only in-frame clones, some missing. The table includes 60,000 to 80,000 clones, roughly 80% detected once. The sample comprised blood. These receptors were obtained from a person aged 55-75 years with breast cancer. Both conserved end residues are part of each CDR3. D genes are given only for firm matches. Not every row has a clone size; where given, it reads once, few, many or a size class.

V	D	J	size	DNA	CDR3
TRBV4-3	TRBD1	TRBJ1-2	once	TGCGCCAGCAGCCGCCAGGGGGGAACCGGCTACACCTTC	CASSRQGGTGYTF
TRBV6-5	-	TRBJ1-1	-	TGTGCCAGCGATCGTGGGGCTGAAGCTTTCTTT	CASDRGAEAFF
TRBV14	-	TRBJ1-2	-	TGTGCCAGCAGCCAACTATTCTATGGCTACACCTTC	CASSQLFYGYTF
TRBV5-1	-	TRBJ2-7	few	TGCGCCAGCAGCTTACAGTCAGGGGCTGAAGAGCAGTACTTC	CASSLQSGAEEQYF
TRBV6-6	-	TRBJ2-7	-	TGTGCCAGCATTATGTACGAGCAGTACTTC	CASIMYEQYF
TRBV6-6	TRBD2	TRBJ2-1	once	TGTGCCAGCAGTTCGGGACTAGCGGGACCGAATGAGCAGTTCTTC	CASSSGLAGPNEQFF
TRBV7-2	-	TRBJ1-1	-	TGTGCCAGCACCACTAGGGACACTGAAGCTTTCTTT	CASTTRDTEAFF
TRBV18	-	TRBJ2-2	-	TGTGCCAGCTCACCCCAGGGAACCTCGAACACCGGGGAGCTGTTTTTT	CASSPQGTSNTGELFF
TRBV6-5	-	TRBJ1-4	-	TGTGCCTCCGGCAGGGGAGGGGAAAAACTGTTTTTT	CASGRGGEKLFF
TRBV7-3	-	TRBJ1-1	-	TGTGCCAGCAGCTTATCAGGGTTCACTGAAGCTTTCTTT	CASSLSGFTEAFF
TRBV29-1	-	TRBJ1-2	-	TGCAGCGTCGCGACAGGCAACTATGGCTACACCTTC	CSVATGNYGYTF
TRBV7-2	TRBD1	TRBJ2-1	-	TGTGCCAGCAAGGACAGGGGTCCCAGCTCCTACAATGAGCAGTTCTTC	CASKDRGPSSYNEQFF
TRBV5-6	-	TRBJ2-3	-	TGTGCCAGCAGCCTGCAATTCACAGATACGCAGTATTTT	CASSLQFTDTQYF
TRBV11-2	-	TRBJ2-2	-	TGTGCCAGCAGCTTAGTTTCCCCTGACGCCGCGAACACCGGGGAGCTGTTTTTT	CASSLVSPDAANTGELFF
TRBV30	TRBD1	TRBJ2-7	-	TGTGCCTGTAAAGGGGGCTCCCACGAGCAGTACTTC	CACKGGSHEQYF
TRBV11-2	-	TRBJ2-7	-	TGTGCCAGCAGCCGAACGCTTATTGGCTACGAGCAGTACTTC	CASSRTLIGYEQYF
TRBV6-1	-	TRBJ2-3	-	TGTGCCAGCAGTGAAGAGGGAGCTAGCATCGGAGATACGCAGTATTTT	CASSEEGASIGDTQYF
TRBV19	-	TRBJ1-5	-	TGTGCCAGTAGCACAAGAACCGGGACAATGAATCAGCCCCAGCATTTT	CASSTRTGTMNQPQHF
TRBV28	-	TRBJ2-7	-	TGTGCCAGCTACGGGACATCCTTCGAGCAGTACTTC	CASYGTSFEQYF
TRBV6-6	-	TRBJ1-1	once	TGTGCCAGCAGTTACGGCAAACTAAACACTGAAGCTTTCTTT	CASSYGKLNTEAFF
TRBV5-1	-	TRBJ2-7	-	TGCGCCAGCAGCTTGGTGGGGTCCTACGAGCAGTACTTC	CASSLVGSYEQYF
TRBV7-8	TRBD1	TRBJ1-2	-	TGTGCCAGCAGCCCCTCGGGACAGGGGTATGGCTACACCTTC	CASSPSGQGYGYTF
TRBV9	-	TRBJ2-5	-	TGTGCCAGCAGCGTGGCGGGGTGGGGGGAGACCCAGTACTTC	CASSVAGWGETQYF
TRBV20-1	-	TRBJ2-5	-	TGCAGTGCCGGCATCCCAGAGACCCAGTACTTC	CSAGIPETQYF
TRBV30	-	TRBJ2-5	-	TGTGCCTGGAGTGCTTCCGGTTCGGGGACCCAGTACTTC	CAWSASGSGTQYF
TRBV27	-	TRBJ2-3	-	TGTGCCAGCAGTTTAAGTGGGGGGCGTGCAGATACGCAGTATTTT	CASSLSGGRADTQYF
TRBV27	-	TRBJ1-2	-	TGTGCCAGCAGCGACTTACAGGGAGCCTATGGCTACACCTTC	CASSDLQGAYGYTF
TRBV19	TRBD2	TRBJ2-3	-	TGTGCCAGTCAAAGCGGGGGGGCTGATACGCAGTATTTT	CASQSGGADTQYF
TRBV19	-	TRBJ1-1	-	TGTGCCAGTAGTTACGGGGGGGGGACTGAAGCTTTCTTT	CASSYGGGTEAFF
TRBV5-1	TRBD2	TRBJ2-1	-	TGCGCCAGCAGCCCCGGACTAGCTCCAACGAGGGGTTACAATGAGCAGTTCTTC	CASSPGLAPTRGYNEQFF
TRBV6-5	-	TRBJ1-1	-	TGTGCCAGCAGTTCCCCACATAGAAACACTGAAGCTTTCTTT	CASSSPHRNTEAFF
TRBV5-4	TRBD2	TRBJ2-3	once	TGTGCCAGCAGCCCGGGCGGGGGGGCGGGGACAGATACGCAGTATTTT	CASSPGGGAGTDTQYF
TRBV4-2	-	TRBJ1-2	-	TGTGCCAGCAGCCAAGATGTGAACAGGCAGGATGGCTACACCTTC	CASSQDVNRQDGYTF
TRBV7-9	-	TRBJ2-1	once	TGTGCCAGCAGCCCCGGGGGTGCCTCCTACAATGAGCAGTTCTTC	CASSPGGASYNEQFF
TRBV7-2	-	TRBJ2-3	-	TGTGCCAGCAGCCTCGACACCATCACAGATACGCAGTATTTT	CASSLDTITDTQYF
TRBV6-6	-	TRBJ1-5	-	TGTGCCAGCAGTTACGGCCCGATGTTGACCCAGCATTTT	CASSYGPMLTQHF
TRBV9	TRBD2	TRBJ2-2	-	TGTGCCAGCAGCGTAACTACTAGCGGACACACCGGGGAGCTGTTTTTT	CASSVTTSGHTGELFF
TRBV6-1	TRBD1	TRBJ1-5	-	TGTGCCAGCAGTGAGTACACCCCCGGGACAGGGTTAGCGGGCAATCAGCCCCAGCATTTT	CASSEYTPGTGLAGNQPQHF
TRBV30	-	TRBJ2-5	-	TGTGCCTGGAGTTCGGGTCAAGAGACCCAGTACTTC	CAWSSGQETQYF
TRBV6-1	-	TRBJ2-7	few	TGTGCCAGCAGCATGGACAGTCCCGGGCCTTGGGAGCAGTACTTC	CASSMDSPGPWEQYF
TRBV19	-	TRBJ1-2	-	TGTGCCAGTAGTACCGACAGGAACCAAAATAACTATGGCTACACCTTC	CASSTDRNQNNYGYTF
TRBV6-4	-	TRBJ2-3	once	TGTGCCAGCAGTGAGGAGGGCCGGGCAGATACGCAGTATTTT	CASSEEGRADTQYF
TRBV5-1	-	TRBJ2-7	few	TGCGCCAGCAGCTCCAACAGGGCCTCTTCTTTCGAGCAGTACTTC	CASSSNRASSFEQYF
TRBV7-2	TRBD1	TRBJ2-1	-	TGTGCCAGCAGCCATAAGGCTCCGGGACAGGGCTTTGGTGAGCAGTTCTTC	CASSHKAPGQGFGEQFF
TRBV7-3	-	TRBJ2-2	-	TGTGCCAGCAGCCCGGGGACCAACTCCGGGGAGCTGTTTTTT	CASSPGTNSGELFF
TRBV13	TRBD2	TRBJ2-7	-	TGTGCCAGCAGCTTAGGCCGGGGGGGATACGAGCAGTACTTC	CASSLGRGGYEQYF